Below are 18 T cell receptor beta chains sequenced from a single sample in a study of T cell responses to AZD1222 COVID-19 vaccine. Clones were sequenced by immunoSEQ multiplex PCR, and TCRdb holds only the in-frame ones, with some missing. The sample records approximately 110,000 clones, around 94% being singletons. Here the sequenced sample was peripheral blood, taken on day 0 of AZD1222 vaccination. The receptor set was obtained from an adult in good health.

This clone was observed once. The CDR3 spells CATSDSRGREGYTF. Here the CDR3 DNA reads TGTGCCACCAGTGATTCGCGTGGTCGAGAGGGCTACACCTTC. This chain joins TRBV24-1 and TRBJ1-2, with D unclear. Trimming left V 2 bases short and J 8 bases short, with 14 bases between. This CDR3 comprises 14 residues. The V gene's germline CDR1 is KGHDR and CDR2 SFDVKD.

V usage is TRBV19 and J usage is TRBJ1-5; 11 nucleotides match TRBD1. Germline CDR1 is LNHDA and CDR2 is SQIVND (reference sequence). J was trimmed by 2 bases and V by 5 bases; bases with no gene match: 8. The CDR3 contains 17 residues. The CDR3 coding sequence is TGTGCCAGTAGTCGGACAGGGGGCAAAGGAGGCAATCAGCCCCAGCATTTT. Translation: CASSRTGGKGGNQPQHF.

This chain links TRBV6-5 with TRBJ1-5, with D unclear. CDR1 and CDR2 (germline): MNHEY, SVGAGI. The CDR3 sequence is 15 residues long. V shed 6 bases and J shed 3 bases, with 15 bases lying between them. The CDR3 is CASRVGGGLNQPQHF. In DNA form, the CDR3 reads TGTGCCAGCAGGGTCGGCGGCGGACTCAATCAGCCCCAGCATTTT.

J is TRBJ2-7 and V is TRBV6-1; D is possibly TRBD1 (6 bases). Per germline, CDR1 MNHNS and CDR2 SASEGT. Trimming stripped 5 bases from V and 2 bases from J, with 16 bases between. The CDR3 is 15 amino acids. In nucleotides, the CDR3 is TGTGCCAGCAGTTCCCCAGGGGTTCGGGCCTACGAGCAGTACTTC. Protein sequence: CASSSPGVRAYEQYF.

The rearrangement links TRBV3-1 (or the pseudogene TRBV3-2) to TRBJ1-2; perhaps TRBD1 as D (6 bases). V was cut by 1 base and J by 8 bases, with 11 bases left in between. Germline V CDR1 and CDR2: LGHDT, YNNKEL (reference sequence). This CDR3 is built from 13 residues. The CDR3 sequence is CASSQGNRVGYTF. The CDR3 DNA reads TGTGCCAGCAGCCAAGGTAACAGGGTCGGCTACACCTTC.

The chain employs TRBV5-5 and TRBJ1-2, with no clear D. The germline gives CDR1 SGHKS, CDR2 YYEKEE (reference sequence). V was pared by 4 bases and J by 6 bases, with 10 bases between. There are 12 residues in the CDR3. The CDR3 loop is CASSLNSHGYTF. The CDR3 DNA follows: TGTGCCAGCAGCCTAAATAGCCATGGCTACACCTTC.

The CDR3 sequence: CASSSTRASSGNTIYF. The DNA for the CDR3 is TGTGCCAGCAGCTCGACCAGGGCCAGCTCTGGAAACACCATATATTTT. The genes are TRBV7-2 and TRBJ1-3, with D tentatively TRBD1 (5 bases). The CDR3 consists of 16 residues. The V gene lost 4 bases and the J gene lost 0 bases, with 13 bases spanning the gap. Germline loops: CDR1 SGHTA, CDR2 FQGNSA.

This chain connects TRBV7-9 to TRBJ2-7; 7 nucleotides align to TRBD1. V trimming: 5 bases; J trimming: 1 base; junction bases outside the gene matches: 5. The CDR3 runs to 14 residues. Germline V gives CDR1 SEHNR, CDR2 FQNEAQ (reference sequence). CDR3 bases: TGTGCCAGCAGCGCTTCGGGACAGTCCTACGAGCAGTACTTC. Protein product: CASSASGQSYEQYF.

The gene calls are TRBV19 and TRBJ2-1, with TRBD1 matching over 9 bases. The CDR3 consists of 17 residues. The germline gives CDR1 LNHDA, CDR2 SQIVND (reference sequence). V was pared by 2 bases and J by 3 bases, with 8 bases of the junction left unmatched. CDR3: CASSIWGTGGFYNEQFF. DNA of the CDR3: TGTGCCAGTAGTATATGGGGCACAGGGGGCTTCTACAATGAGCAGTTCTTC.

V usage is TRBV28 and J usage is TRBJ1-1; D gene ambiguous. The CDR3 consists of 15 residues. Germline assignment: CDR1 MDHEN and CDR2 SYDVKM. V lost 5 bases and J lost 0, with 13 bases in between. For the CDR3, the DNA is TGTGCCAGCAGTCCATTTGGCTTCATGAACACTGAAGCTTTCTTT. Encoded protein: CASSPFGFMNTEAFF.

This clone was seen once. CDR3 DNA sequence: TGTGCCAGCGAAAGGGACTACTCCTACGAGCAGTACTTC. Translating gives CASERDYSYEQYF. J is TRBJ2-7 and V is TRBV6-5, with 7 positions matching TRBD2. After removal of 8 bases from V and 0 bases from J, the junction contained 4 bases not matched to a gene. CDR1 is MNHEY, CDR2 SVGAGI, per germline. CDR3 length: 13 amino acids.

The rearrangement links TRBV6-5 to TRBJ1-1, with D maybe TRBD1 (6 bases). The V end lost 6 bases, the J end lost 3 bases, and 14 bases lay between the germline ends. CDR1 is MNHEY, CDR2 SVGAGI, per germline. The CDR3 runs to 14 residues. This CDR3 is CASSDITGYTEAFF. In DNA, the CDR3 is TGTGCCAGCAGCGATATCACAGGGTACACTGAAGCTTTCTTT.

The rearrangement joins TRBV5-4 to TRBJ1-1; possible D gene TRBD1, 5 bases. The CDR3 sequence is 13 residues long. From germline, CDR1 is SGHNT and CDR2 YYREEE (reference sequence). V shed 0 bases and J shed 7 bases, with 10 bases lying between them. The CDR3 sequence: CASSLEGRVEAFF. The CDR3 DNA reads TGTGCCAGCAGCTTGGAGGGCAGGGTTGAAGCTTTCTTT.

CDR3 nucleotide sequence: TGCGCCAGCAGCAGGATACAAGCGGGAGGAGGGGTTAATGAGCAGTTCTTC. Residues: CASSRIQAGGGVNEQFF. V usage is TRBV5-1 and J usage is TRBJ2-1; 9 positions match TRBD2. Looked up from germline, CDR1 is SGHRS and CDR2 is YFSETQ. Losses at the gene ends were 4 bases for V and 7 bases for J; bases not matched to a gene: 15. The CDR3 covers 17 residues.

This rearrangement joins TRBV12-5 to TRBJ2-7, with D possibly matching TRBD1 (5 bases). Deletions cut 5 bases from V and 2 bases from J, with 7 bases between. Germline V gene lookup returns CDR1 LGHNT and CDR2 FRNRAP. This CDR3 spans 12 amino acids. In DNA, the CDR3 is TGTGCTAGTGGTCTGACAGCCTACGAGCAGTACTTC. Its translation: CASGLTAYEQYF. Drawing the rest from reference TRBV12-5 and TRBJ2-7, the complete variable domain is DARVTQTPRHKVTEMGQEVTMRCQPILGHNTVFWYRQTMMQGLELLAYFRNRAPLDDSGMPKDRFSAEMPDATLATLKIQPSEPRDSAVYFCASGLTAYEQYFGPGTRLTVT.

V is TRBV6-6 and J is TRBJ2-7; 12 bases agree with TRBD1. Germline V gives CDR1 MNHNY, CDR2 SVGAGI (reference sequence). This CDR3 spans 15 amino acids. The trim removed 8 bases at V and 4 bases at J, leaving 9 bases unmatched. The CDR3 DNA reads as TGTGCCAGCGGACAAAAGGGACAGGGGGCTTACGAGCAGTACTTC. Translating it yields CASGQKGQGAYEQYF.

The chain couples TRBV19 to TRBJ1-1; 7 positions match TRBD1. The V and J ends lost 5 bases and 7 bases, in that order; junction bases with no gene match: 4. The CDR3 is 12 amino acids. Germline CDR1 and CDR2: LNHDA and SQIVND (reference sequence). The DNA for the CDR3 is TGTGCCAGTAGTCCCACAGGGGTTGAAGCTTTCTTT. Its protein product is CASSPTGVEAFF.

CDR3 bases: TGTGCCAGCAGCTACCGGCCAGGGGGTAACACCGGGGAGCTGTTTTTT. Its translation is CASSYRPGGNTGELFF. The rearrangement joins TRBV5-4 to TRBJ2-2; 7 nucleotides match TRBD1. From germline, CDR1 is SGHNT and CDR2 YYREEE (reference sequence). This CDR3 has 16 amino acids. The J segment lost 2 bases and the V segment lost 3 bases, leaving 7 bases of the junction unmatched.